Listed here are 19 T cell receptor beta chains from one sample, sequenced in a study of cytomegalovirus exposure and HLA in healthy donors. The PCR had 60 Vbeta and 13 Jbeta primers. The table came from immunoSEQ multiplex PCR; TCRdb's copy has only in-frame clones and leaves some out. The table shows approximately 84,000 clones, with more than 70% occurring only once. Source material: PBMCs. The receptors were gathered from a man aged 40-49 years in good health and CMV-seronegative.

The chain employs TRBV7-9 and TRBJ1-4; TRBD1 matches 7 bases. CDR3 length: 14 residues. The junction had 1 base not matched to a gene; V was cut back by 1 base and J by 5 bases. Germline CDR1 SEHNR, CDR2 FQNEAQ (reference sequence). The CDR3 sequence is CASSLGRGNEKLFF. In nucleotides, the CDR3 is TGTGCCAGCAGCTTAGGCAGGGGGAATGAAAAACTGTTTTTT.

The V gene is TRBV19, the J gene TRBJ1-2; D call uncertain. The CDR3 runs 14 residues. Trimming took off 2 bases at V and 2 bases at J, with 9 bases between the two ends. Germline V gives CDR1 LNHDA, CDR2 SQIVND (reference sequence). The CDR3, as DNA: TGTGCCAGTAGTATAATGTCGGGAAACTATGGCTACACCTTC. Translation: CASSIMSGNYGYTF.

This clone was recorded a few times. Here the CDR3 DNA reads TGTGCCAGCAGCCAAGATCAATTCGGGGAGCTGTTTTTT. This translates into CASSQDQFGELFF. The chain uses TRBV4-2 and TRBJ2-2; D is ambiguous. The CDR3 contains 13 residues. CDR1 and CDR2 from the germline V gene are LGHNA and YNFKEQ. V was cut by 0 bases and J by 7 bases, with 6 bases left in between.

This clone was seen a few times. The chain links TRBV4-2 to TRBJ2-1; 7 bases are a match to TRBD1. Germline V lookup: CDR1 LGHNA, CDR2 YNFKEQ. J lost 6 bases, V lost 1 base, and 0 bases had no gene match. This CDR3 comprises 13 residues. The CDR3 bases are TGTGCCAGCAGCCAAGGGACAGGCAATGAGCAGTTCTTC. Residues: CASSQGTGNEQFF.

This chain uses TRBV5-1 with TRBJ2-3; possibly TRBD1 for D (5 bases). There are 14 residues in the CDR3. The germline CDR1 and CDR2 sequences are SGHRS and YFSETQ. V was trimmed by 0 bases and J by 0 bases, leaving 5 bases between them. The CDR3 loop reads CASSLAGSTDTQYF. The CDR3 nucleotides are TGCGCCAGCAGCTTGGCAGGGAGCACAGATACGCAGTATTTT.

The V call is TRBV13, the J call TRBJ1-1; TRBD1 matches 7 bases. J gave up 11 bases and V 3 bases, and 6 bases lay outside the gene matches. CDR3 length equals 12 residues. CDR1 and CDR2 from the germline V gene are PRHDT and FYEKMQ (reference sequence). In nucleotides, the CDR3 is TGTGCCAGCAGCTTCGACAGGGTGGTTGCTTTCTTT. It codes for CASSFDRVVAFF.

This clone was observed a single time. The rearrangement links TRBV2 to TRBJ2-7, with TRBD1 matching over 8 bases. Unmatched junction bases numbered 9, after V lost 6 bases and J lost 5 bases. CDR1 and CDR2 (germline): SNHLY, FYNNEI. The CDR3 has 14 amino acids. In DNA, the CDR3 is TGTGCCAGCAGGGGGGTGGACAGGGACGACGAGCAGTACTTC. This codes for CASRGVDRDDEQYF.

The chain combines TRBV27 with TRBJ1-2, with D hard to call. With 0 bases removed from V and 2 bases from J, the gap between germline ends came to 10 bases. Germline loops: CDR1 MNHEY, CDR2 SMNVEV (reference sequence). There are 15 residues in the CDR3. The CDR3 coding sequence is TGTGCCAGCAGTTTATCGAGCCCGTTGAACTATGGCTACACCTTC. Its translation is CASSLSSPLNYGYTF.

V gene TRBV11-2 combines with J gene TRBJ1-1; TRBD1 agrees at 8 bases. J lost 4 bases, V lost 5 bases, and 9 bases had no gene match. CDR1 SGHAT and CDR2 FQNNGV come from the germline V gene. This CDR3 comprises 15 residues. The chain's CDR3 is CASSIQDRVSTEAFF. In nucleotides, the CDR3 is TGTGCCAGCAGCATACAGGACAGGGTTAGCACTGAAGCTTTCTTT.

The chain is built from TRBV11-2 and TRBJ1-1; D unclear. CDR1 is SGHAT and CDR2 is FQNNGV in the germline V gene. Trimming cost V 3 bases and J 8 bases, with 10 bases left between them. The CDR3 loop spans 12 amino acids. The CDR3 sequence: CASSFILREAFF. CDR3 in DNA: TGTGCCAGCAGCTTTATCCTAAGAGAAGCTTTCTTT. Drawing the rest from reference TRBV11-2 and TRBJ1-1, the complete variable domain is EAGVAQSPRYKIIEKRQSVAFWCNPISGHATLYWYQQILGQGPKLLIQFQNNGVVDDSQLPKDRFSAERLKGVDSTLKIQPAKLEDSAVYLCASSFILREAFFGQGTRLTVV.

The CDR3 reads CSVDPPGQGAQGYTF. In DNA, the CDR3 is TGCAGCGTTGATCCCCCGGGACAGGGGGCGCAAGGCTACACCTTC. The chain has TRBV29-1 and TRBJ1-2; 12 nucleotides line up with TRBD1. J gave up 8 bases and V 3 bases, and 10 bases lay outside the gene matches. Germline V gives CDR1 SQVTM, CDR2 ANQGSEA. This CDR3 region has 15 residues.

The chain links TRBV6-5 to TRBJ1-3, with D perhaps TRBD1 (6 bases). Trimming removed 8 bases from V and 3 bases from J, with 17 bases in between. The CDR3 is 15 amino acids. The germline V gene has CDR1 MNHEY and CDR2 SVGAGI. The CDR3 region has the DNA TGTGCCAGCTCAATAACGAGAGGGGGTGGAAACACCATATATTTT. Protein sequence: CASSITRGGGNTIYF.

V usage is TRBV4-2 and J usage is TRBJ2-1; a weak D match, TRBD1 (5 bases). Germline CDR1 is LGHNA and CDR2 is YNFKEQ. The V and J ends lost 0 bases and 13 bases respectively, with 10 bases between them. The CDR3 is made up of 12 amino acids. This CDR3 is CASSQDDRTQFF. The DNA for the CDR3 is TGTGCCAGCAGCCAAGACGACAGAACACAGTTCTTC.

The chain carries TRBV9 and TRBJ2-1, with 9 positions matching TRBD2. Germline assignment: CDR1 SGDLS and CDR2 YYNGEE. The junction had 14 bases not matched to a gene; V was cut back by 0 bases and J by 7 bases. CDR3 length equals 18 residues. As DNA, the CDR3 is TGTGCCAGCAGCGTAGGGCCCGCTGGGGCGGGAGGGAGGAATGAGCAGTTCTTC. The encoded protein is CASSVGPAGAGGRNEQFF.

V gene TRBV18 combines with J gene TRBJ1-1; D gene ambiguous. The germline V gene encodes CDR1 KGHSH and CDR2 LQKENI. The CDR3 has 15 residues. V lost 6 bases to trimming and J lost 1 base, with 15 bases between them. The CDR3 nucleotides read TGTGCCAGCTCCAGGCTTTCCACCCCGAACACTGAAGCTTTCTTT. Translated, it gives CASSRLSTPNTEAFF.

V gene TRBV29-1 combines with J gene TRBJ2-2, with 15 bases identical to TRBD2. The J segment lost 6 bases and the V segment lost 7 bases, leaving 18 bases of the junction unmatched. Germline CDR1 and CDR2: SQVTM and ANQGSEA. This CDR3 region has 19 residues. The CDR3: CSATQGTSGRLSRAGELFF. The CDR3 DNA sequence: TGCAGCGCTACGCAAGGGACTAGCGGGAGGCTCAGTAGGGCCGGGGAGCTGTTTTTT.

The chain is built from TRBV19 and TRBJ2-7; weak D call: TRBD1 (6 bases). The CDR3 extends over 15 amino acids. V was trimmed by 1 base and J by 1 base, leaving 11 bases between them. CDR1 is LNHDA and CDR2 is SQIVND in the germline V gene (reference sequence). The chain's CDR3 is CASSIGQGSSYEQYF. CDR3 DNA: TGTGCCAGTAGTATAGGTCAGGGGTCTTCCTACGAGCAGTACTTC.

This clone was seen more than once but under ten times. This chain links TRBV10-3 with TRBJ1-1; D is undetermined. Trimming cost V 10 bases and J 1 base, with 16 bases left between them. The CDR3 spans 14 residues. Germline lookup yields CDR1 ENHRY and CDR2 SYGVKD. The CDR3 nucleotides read TGTGCCACGGGGTTTGATTGGCAGAACACTGAAGCTTTCTTT. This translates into CATGFDWQNTEAFF.

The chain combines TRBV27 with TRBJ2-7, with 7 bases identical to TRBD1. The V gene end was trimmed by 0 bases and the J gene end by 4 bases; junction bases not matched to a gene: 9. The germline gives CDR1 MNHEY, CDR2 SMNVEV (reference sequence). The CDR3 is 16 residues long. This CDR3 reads CASSLSVRQGTYEQYF. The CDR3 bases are TGTGCCAGCAGTTTATCGGTTCGACAGGGCACGTACGAGCAGTACTTC.